The clone carrying this T cell receptor (beta chain) has just a few counts. The antigen is not known. From the RT-PCR reads, TCRdb called clonotypes with MiXCR, one entry per CDR3 protein. The sample shows almost 250,000 distinct CDR3 sequences, 10% to 15% of them seen only once. The data stem from a study of response to subunit inactivated influenza vaccine. This CDR3 is built from 12 residues. Germline values: CDR1 LGHDT, CDR2 YNNKEL (reference sequence). V shed 0 bases and J shed 10 bases, with 9 bases lying between them. The study, taken as a whole, reports: Every seasonal influenza vaccination brings in few new T cells, the authors suggested.

The V and J genes are TRBV3-1 and TRBJ1-1, with D perhaps matching TRBD1 (5 bases). This receptor was taken from a man aged 50 to 60 who received an inactivated influenza vaccine. This specimen was non-naive T cells sorted from PBMCs, taken 14 to 15 days before vaccination. This chain's CDR3 is CASSQDRRGAFF. For the CDR3, the DNA is TGTGCCAGCAGCCAAGATCGAAGGGGAGCTTTCTTT.